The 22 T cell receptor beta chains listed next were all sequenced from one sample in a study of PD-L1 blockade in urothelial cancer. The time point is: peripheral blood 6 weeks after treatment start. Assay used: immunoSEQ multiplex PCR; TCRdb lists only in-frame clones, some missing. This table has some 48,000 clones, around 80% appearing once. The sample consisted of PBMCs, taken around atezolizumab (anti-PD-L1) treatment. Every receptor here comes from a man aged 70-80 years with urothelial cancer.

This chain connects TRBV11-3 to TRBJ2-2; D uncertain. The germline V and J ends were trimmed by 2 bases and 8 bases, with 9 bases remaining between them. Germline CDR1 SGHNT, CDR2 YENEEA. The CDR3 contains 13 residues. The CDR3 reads CASSLNPPGELFF. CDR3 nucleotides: TGTGCCAGCAGCTTAAATCCTCCTGGGGAGCTGTTTTTT.

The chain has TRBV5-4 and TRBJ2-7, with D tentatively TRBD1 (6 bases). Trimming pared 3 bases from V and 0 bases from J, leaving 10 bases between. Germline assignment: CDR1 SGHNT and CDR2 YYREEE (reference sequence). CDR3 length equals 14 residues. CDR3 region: CASSSGQSSYEQYF. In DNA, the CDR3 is TGTGCCAGCAGCTCTGGACAGAGCTCCTACGAGCAGTACTTC.

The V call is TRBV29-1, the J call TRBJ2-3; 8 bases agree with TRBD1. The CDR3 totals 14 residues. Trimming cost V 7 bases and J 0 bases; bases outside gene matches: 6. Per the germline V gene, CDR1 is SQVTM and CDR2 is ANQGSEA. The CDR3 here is CSGTTGASTDTQYF. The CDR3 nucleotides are TGCAGCGGCACGACAGGGGCTAGCACAGATACGCAGTATTTT.

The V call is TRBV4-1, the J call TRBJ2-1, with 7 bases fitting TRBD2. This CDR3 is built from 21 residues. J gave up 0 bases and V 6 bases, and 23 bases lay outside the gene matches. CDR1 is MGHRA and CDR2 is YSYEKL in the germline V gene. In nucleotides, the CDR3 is TGCGCCAGCAGGGACTTAAGCTTCATGGCTAGCGGAAAGAGCTCCTACAATGAGCAGTTCTTC. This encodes CASRDLSFMASGKSSYNEQFF.

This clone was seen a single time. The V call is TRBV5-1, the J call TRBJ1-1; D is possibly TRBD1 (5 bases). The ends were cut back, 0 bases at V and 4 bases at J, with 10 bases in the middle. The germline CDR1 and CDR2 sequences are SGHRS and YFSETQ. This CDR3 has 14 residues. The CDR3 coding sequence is TGCGCCAGCAGCTTGGGTGGCGGGGGCACTGAAGCTTTCTTT. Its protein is CASSLGGGGTEAFF. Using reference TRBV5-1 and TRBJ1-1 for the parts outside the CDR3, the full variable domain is KAGVTQTPRYLIKTRGQQVTLSCSPISGHRSVSWYQQTPGQGLQFLFEYFSETQRNKGNFPGRFSGRQFSNSRSEMNVSTLELGDSALYLCASSLGGGGTEAFFGQGTRLTVV.

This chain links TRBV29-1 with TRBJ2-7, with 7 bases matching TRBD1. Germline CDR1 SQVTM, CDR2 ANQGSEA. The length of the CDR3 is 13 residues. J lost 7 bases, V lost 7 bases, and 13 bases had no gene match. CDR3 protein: CSAQPSRGWEQYF. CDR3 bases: TGCAGCGCCCAGCCCAGCAGGGGGTGGGAGCAGTACTTC.

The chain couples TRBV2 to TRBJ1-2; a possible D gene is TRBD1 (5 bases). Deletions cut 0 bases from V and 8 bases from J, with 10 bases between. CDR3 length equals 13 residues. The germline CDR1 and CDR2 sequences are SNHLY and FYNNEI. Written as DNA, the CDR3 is TGTGCCAGCAGTGAAGCGGGGGGTGGGGGCTACACCTTC. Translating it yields CASSEAGGGGYTF.

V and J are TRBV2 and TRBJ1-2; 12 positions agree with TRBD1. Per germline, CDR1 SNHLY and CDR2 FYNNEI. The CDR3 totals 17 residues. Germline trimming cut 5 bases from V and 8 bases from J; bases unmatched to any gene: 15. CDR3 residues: CASSPDVPGQGAKGYTF. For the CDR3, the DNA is TGTGCCAGCAGTCCCGATGTCCCGGGACAGGGGGCGAAGGGCTACACCTTC.

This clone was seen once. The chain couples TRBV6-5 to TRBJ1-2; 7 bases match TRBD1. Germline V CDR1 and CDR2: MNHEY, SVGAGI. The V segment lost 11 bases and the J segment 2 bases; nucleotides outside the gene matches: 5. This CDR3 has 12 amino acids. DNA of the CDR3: TGTGCCGTAGGGACAGTAAACTATGGCTACACCTTC. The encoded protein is CAVGTVNYGYTF.

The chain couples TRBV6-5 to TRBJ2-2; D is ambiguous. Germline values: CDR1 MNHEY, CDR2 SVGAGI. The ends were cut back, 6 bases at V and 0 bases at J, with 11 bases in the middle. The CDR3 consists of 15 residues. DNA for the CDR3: TGTGCCAGCAGCGTTGGCATCGCGAACACCGGGGAGCTGTTTTTT. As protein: CASSVGIANTGELFF.

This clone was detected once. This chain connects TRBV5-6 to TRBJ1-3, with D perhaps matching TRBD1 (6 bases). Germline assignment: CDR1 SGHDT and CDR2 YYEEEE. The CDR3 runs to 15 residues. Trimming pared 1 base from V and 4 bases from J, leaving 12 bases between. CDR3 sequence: CASSLYWTAGNTIYF. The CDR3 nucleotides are TGTGCCAGCAGCTTGTACTGGACAGCCGGAAACACCATATATTTT.

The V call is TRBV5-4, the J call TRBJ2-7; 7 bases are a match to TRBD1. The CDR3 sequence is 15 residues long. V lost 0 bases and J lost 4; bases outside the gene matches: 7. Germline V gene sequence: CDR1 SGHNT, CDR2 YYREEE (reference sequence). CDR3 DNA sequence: TGTGCCAGCAGCTTGGCCGGTGACAGGGCTTACGAGCAGTACTTC. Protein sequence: CASSLAGDRAYEQYF.

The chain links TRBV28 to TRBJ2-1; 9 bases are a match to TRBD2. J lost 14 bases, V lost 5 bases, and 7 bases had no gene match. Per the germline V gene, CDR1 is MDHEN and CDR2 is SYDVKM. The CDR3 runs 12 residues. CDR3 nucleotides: TGTGCCAGCAGTCTTAAGCGGGAGGTTAAGTTCTTC. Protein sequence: CASSLKREVKFF.

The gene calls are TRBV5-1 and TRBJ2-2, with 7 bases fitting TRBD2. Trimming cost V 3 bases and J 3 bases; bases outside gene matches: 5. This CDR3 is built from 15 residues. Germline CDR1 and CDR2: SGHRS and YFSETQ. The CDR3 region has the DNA TGCGCCAGCAGCTCGGGGCTAGCGGACACCGGGGAGCTGTTTTTT. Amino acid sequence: CASSSGLADTGELFF.

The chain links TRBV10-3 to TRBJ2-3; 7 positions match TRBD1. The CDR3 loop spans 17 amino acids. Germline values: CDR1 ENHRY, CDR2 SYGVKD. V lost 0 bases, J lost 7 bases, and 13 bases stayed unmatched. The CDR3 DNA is TGTGCCATCAGTGAGTCAGCTCCGGGACAGTCTAGAAATACGCAGTATTTT. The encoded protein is CAISESAPGQSRNTQYF.

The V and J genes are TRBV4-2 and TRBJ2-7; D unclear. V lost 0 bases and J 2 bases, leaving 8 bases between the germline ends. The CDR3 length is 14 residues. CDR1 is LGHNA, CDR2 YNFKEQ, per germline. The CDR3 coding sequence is TGTGCCAGCAGCCAAGAGCGACTTGCCTACGAGCAGTACTTC. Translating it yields CASSQERLAYEQYF.

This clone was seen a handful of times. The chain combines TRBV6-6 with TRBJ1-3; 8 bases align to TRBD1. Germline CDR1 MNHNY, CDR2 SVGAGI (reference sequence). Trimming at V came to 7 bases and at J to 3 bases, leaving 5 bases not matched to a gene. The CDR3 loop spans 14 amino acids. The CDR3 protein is CASTFGQGGNTIYF. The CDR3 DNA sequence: TGTGCCAGCACTTTCGGACAGGGTGGAAACACCATATATTTT.

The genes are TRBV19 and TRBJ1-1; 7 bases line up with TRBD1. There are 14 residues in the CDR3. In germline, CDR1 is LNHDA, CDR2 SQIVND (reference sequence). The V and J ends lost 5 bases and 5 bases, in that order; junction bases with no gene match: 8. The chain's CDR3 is CASSEDRELTEAFF. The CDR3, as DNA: TGTGCCAGTAGTGAAGACAGGGAGCTAACTGAAGCTTTCTTT.

The CDR3 sequence is CASSLGGSLLTDTQYF. As DNA, the CDR3 is TGTGCCAGCAGCTTAGGCGGTTCCCTGCTCACAGATACGCAGTATTTT. The chain combines TRBV7-9 with TRBJ2-3; D unresolved. The CDR3 length is 16 residues. Germline CDR1 SEHNR, CDR2 FQNEAQ (reference sequence). V was pared by 1 base and J by 2 bases, with 13 bases between.

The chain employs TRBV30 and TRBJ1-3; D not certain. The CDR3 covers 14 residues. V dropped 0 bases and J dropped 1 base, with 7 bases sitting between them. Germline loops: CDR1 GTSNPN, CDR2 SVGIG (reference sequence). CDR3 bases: TGTGCCTGGAGTGTTTTGAGATCTGGAAACACCATATATTTT. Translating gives CAWSVLRSGNTIYF.

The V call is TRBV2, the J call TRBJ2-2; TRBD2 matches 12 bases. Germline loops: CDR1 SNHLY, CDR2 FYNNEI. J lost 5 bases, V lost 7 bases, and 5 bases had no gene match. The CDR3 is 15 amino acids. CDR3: CASKATSGSTGELFF. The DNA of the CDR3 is TGTGCCAGCAAGGCGACTAGCGGGAGTACCGGGGAGCTGTTTTTT.

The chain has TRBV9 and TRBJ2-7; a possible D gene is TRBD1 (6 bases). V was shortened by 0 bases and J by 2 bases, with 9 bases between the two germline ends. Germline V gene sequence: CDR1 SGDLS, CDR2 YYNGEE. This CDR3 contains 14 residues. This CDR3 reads CASSVAQGTYEQYF. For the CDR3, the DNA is TGTGCCAGCAGCGTAGCACAGGGAACCTACGAGCAGTACTTC.